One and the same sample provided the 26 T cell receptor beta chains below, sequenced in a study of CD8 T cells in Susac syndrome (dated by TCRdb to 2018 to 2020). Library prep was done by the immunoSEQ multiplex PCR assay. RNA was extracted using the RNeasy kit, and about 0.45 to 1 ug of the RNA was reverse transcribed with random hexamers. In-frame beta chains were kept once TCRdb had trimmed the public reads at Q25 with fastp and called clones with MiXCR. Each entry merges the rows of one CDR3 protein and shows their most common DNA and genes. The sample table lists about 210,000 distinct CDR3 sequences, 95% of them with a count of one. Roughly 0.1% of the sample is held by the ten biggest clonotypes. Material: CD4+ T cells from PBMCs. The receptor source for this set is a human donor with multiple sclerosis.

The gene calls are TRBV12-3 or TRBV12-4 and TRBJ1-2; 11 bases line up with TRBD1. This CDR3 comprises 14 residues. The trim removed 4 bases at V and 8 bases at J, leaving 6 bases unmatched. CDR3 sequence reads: CASSSGQGAWGYTF. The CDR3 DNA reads TGTGCCAGCAGTTCCGGACAGGGGGCTTGGGGCTACACCTTC.

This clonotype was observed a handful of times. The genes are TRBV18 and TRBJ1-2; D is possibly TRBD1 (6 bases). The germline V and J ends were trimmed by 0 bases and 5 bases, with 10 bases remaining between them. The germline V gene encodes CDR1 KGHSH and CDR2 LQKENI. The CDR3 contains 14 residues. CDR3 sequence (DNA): TGTGCCAGCTCACCACCTGGACAGTCTTATGGCTACACCTTC. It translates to CASSPPGQSYGYTF.

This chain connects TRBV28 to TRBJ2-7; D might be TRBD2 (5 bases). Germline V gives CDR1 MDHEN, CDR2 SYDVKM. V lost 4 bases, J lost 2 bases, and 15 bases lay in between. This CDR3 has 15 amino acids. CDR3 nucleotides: TGTGCCAGCAGTTGGGCGTGGAGGAACGCCTACGAGCAGTACTTC. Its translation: CASSWAWRNAYEQYF.

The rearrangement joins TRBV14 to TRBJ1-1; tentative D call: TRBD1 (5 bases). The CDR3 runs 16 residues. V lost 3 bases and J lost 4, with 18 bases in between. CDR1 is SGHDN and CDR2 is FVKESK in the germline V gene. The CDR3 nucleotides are TGTGCCAGCAGCCACATCGCAGGGCGGGGGAGCACTGAAGCTTTCTTT. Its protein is CASSHIAGRGSTEAFF.

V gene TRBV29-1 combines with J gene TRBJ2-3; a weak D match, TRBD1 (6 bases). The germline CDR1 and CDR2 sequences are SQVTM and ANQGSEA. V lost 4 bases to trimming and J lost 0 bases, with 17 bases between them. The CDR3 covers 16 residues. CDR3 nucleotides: TGCAGCGTTGCCGTGGGGGCCGGAGTTAGCACAGATACGCAGTATTTT. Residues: CSVAVGAGVSTDTQYF.

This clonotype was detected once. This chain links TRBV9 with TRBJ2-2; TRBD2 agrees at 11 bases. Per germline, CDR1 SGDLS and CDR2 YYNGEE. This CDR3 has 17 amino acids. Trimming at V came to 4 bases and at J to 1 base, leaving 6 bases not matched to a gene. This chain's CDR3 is CASSHAGTSGNTGELFF. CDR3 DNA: TGTGCCAGCAGCCACGCCGGGACTAGCGGGAACACCGGGGAGCTGTTTTTT.

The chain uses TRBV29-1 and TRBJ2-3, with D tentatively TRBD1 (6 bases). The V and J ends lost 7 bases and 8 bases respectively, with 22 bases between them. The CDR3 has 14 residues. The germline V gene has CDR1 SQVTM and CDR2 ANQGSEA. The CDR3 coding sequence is TGCAGCGCCCTCTGGACAGAATCGTTAGGTACGCAGTATTTT. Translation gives CSALWTESLGTQYF.

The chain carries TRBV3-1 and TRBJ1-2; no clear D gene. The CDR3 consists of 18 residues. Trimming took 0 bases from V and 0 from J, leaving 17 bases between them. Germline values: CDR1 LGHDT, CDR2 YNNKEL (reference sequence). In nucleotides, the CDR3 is TGTGCCAGCAGCCAAGATTCAGGCCGCCGTCCGACTAACTATGGCTACACCTTC. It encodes CASSQDSGRRPTNYGYTF.

The CDR3 sequence is CASSPVGGSGANVLTF. In DNA form, the CDR3 reads TGTGCCAGCAGCCCGGTGGGAGGCTCTGGGGCCAACGTCCTGACTTTC. The V and J genes are TRBV5-6 and TRBJ2-6; maybe TRBD2 (6 bases). Germline V gene lookup returns CDR1 SGHDT and CDR2 YYEEEE. The CDR3 sequence is 16 residues long. The germline V and J ends were trimmed by 4 bases and 0 bases, with 11 bases remaining between them. Full variable domain (remainder filled in from reference TRBV5-6 and TRBJ2-6): DAGVTQSPTHLIKTRGQQVTLRCSPKSGHDTVSWYQQALGQGPQFIFQYYEEEERQRGNFPDRFSGHQFPNYSSELNVNALLLGDSALYLCASSPVGGSGANVLTFGAGSRLTVL.

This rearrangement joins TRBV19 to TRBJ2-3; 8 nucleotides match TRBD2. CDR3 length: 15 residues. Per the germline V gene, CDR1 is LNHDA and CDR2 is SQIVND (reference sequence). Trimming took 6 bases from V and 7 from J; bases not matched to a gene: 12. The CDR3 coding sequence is TGTGCCAGTAGCACTCCCGGGACTAGGTTTAATACGCAGTATTTT. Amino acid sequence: CASSTPGTRFNTQYF.

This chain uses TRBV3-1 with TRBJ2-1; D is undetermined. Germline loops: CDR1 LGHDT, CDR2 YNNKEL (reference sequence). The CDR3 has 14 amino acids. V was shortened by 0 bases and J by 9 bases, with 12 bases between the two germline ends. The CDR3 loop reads CASSQDITFSEQFF. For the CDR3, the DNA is TGTGCCAGCAGCCAAGATATCACCTTTAGTGAGCAGTTCTTC.

The CDR3 DNA reads TGCAGTGCTAGAGACCCTAGGCGTAACAATGAGCAGTTCTTC. Translated, it gives CSARDPRRNNEQFF. The chain uses TRBV20-1 and TRBJ2-1, with D uncertain. Germline V CDR1 and CDR2: DFQATT, SNEGSKA (reference sequence). The CDR3 extends over 14 amino acids. V lost 0 bases and J 5 bases, leaving 11 bases between the germline ends.

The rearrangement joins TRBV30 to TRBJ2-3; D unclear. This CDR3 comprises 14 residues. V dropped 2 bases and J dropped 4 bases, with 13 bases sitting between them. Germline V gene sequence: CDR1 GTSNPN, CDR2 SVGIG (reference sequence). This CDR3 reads CAWSSWGLPDTQYF. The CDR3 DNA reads TGTGCCTGGAGTTCGTGGGGTCTACCAGATACGCAGTATTTT.

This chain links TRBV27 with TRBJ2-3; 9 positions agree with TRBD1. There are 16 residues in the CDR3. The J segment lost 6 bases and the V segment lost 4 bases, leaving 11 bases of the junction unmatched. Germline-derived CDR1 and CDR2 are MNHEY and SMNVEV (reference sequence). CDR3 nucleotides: TGTGCCAGCAGTTCCCTGGCGGGACAGGGTGAGGATACGCAGTATTTT. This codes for CASSSLAGQGEDTQYF.

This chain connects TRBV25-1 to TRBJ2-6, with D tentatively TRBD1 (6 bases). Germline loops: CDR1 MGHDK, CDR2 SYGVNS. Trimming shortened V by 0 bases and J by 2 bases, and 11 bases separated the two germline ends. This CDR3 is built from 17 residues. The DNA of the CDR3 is TGTGCCAGCAGTGAATATGAGGGGGTTGCTGGGGCCAACGTCCTGACTTTC. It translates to CASSEYEGVAGANVLTF.

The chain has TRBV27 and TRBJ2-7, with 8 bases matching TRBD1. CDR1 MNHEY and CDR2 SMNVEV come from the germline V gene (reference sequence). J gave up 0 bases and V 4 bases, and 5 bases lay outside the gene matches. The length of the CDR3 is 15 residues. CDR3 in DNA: TGTGCCAGCAGTTCCAGACAGGGGAGCTCCTACGAGCAGTACTTC. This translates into CASSSRQGSSYEQYF.

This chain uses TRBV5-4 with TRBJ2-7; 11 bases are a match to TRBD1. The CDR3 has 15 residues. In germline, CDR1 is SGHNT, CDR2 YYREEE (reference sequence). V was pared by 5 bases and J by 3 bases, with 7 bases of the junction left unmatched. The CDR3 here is CASRPWTGGRYEQYF. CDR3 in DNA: TGTGCCAGCAGACCCTGGACAGGGGGCCGCTACGAGCAGTACTTC.

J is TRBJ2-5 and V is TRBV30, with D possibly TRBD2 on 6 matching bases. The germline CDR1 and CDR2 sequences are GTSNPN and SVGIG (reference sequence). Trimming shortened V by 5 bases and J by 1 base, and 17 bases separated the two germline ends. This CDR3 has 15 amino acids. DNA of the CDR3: TGTGCCTGGGGTAACGGGGCGGGGCTCCAAGAGACCCAGTACTTC. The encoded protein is CAWGNGAGLQETQYF.

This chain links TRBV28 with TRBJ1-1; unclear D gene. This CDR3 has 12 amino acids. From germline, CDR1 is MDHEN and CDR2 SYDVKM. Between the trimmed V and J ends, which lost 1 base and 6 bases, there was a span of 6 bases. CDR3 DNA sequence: TGTGCCAGCAGTTTATTTCTCTCTGAAGCTTTCTTT. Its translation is CASSLFLSEAFF.

The CDR3 here is CSARDFPSGQYF. In nucleotides, the CDR3 is TGCAGTGCTAGAGATTTCCCTAGCGGGCAGTACTTC. This chain links TRBV20-1 with TRBJ2-5; TRBD2 agrees at 8 bases. The V segment lost 0 bases and the J segment 11 bases; nucleotides outside the gene matches: 5. CDR1 is DFQATT, CDR2 SNEGSKA, per germline (reference sequence). This CDR3 is 12 amino acids long.

The CDR3 protein is CASSVEALSTSGSTDTQYF. The CDR3 nucleotides are TGTGCCAGCAGCGTAGAGGCCCTATCGACTAGCGGGAGCACAGATACGCAGTATTTT. This rearrangement joins TRBV9 to TRBJ2-3; 10 bases map to TRBD2. V shed 0 bases and J 0 bases; nucleotides not matched to a gene: 10. This CDR3 is built from 19 residues. The germline V gene has CDR1 SGDLS and CDR2 YYNGEE.

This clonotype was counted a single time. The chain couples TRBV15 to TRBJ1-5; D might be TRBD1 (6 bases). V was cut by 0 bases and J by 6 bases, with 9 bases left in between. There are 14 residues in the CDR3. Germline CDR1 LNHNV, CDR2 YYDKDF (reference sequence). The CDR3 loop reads CATSRDLTGQPQHF. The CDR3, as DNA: TGTGCCACCAGCAGAGACCTGACAGGTCAGCCCCAGCATTTT.

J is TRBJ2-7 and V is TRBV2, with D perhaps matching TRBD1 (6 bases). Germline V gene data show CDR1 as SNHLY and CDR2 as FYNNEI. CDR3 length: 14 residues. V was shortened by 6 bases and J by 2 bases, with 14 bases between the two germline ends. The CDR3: CASRRTGPAYEQYF. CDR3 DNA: TGTGCCAGCAGGAGAACAGGGCCGGCCTACGAGCAGTACTTC.

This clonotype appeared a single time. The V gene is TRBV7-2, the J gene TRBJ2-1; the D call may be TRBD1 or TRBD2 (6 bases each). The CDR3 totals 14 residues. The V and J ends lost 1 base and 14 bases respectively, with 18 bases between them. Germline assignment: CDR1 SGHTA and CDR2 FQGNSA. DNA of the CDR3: TGTGCCAGCAGCTTAGGATTGAGGGGGGCTAAAGAGTTCTTC. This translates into CASSLGLRGAKEFF.

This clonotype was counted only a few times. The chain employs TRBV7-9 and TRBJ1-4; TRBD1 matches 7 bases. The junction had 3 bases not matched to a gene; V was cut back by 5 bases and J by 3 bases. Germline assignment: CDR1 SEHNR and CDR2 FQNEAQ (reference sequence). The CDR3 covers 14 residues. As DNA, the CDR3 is TGTGCCAGCAGCCGGACAGGAGCTAATGAAAAACTGTTTTTT. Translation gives CASSRTGANEKLFF.

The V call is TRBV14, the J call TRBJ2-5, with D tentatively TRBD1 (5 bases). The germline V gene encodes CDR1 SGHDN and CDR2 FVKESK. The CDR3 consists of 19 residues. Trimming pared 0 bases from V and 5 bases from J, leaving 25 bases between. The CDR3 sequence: CASSQDPTTDPYFRETQYF. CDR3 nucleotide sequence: TGTGCCAGCAGCCAAGATCCGACGACAGATCCCTATTTTCGGGAGACCCAGTACTTC.